This entry lists 9 T cell receptor beta chains sequenced from one sample in a study of blood T cell repertoires in COVID-19. The protocol was immunoSEQ multiplex PCR, while the TCRdb copy is restricted to in-frame clones and leaves out a portion. The sample gives tens of thousands of clones, 85% to 90% of which show up once; 10% to 15% is in the top ten. The sequenced sample consisted of peripheral blood. All receptors derive from an older man with acute or convalescent COVID-19.

This clone was seen a handful of times. The chain uses TRBV6-5 and TRBJ1-2; 10 bases match TRBD1. V was clipped by 6 bases and J by 7 bases; unmatched bases: 5. Germline values: CDR1 MNHEY, CDR2 SVGAGI. The CDR3 has 13 residues. The CDR3 DNA reads as TGTGCCAGCAGAACCGGGACAGGGGTTGGCTACACCTTC. This sequence encodes CASRTGTGVGYTF.

The chain has TRBV15 and TRBJ2-7; D remains ambiguous. This CDR3 has 14 amino acids. Germline CDR1 reads LNHNV; CDR2 reads YYDKDF (reference sequence). Deletions cut 4 bases from V and 0 bases from J, with 10 bases between. The DNA of the CDR3 is TGTGCCACCAGCACTCTCTTGAGCTCCTACGAGCAGTACTTC. It translates to CATSTLLSSYEQYF. Looking up the rest from reference TRBV15 and TRBJ2-7 gives the full variable domain: DAMVIQNPRYQVTQFGKPVTLSCSQTLNHNVMYWYQQKSSQAPKLLFHYYDKDFNNEADTPDNFQSRRPNTSFCFLDIRSPGLGDTAMYLCATSTLLSSYEQYFGPGTRLTVT.

This chain links TRBV27 with TRBJ2-1; TRBD2 aligns across 13 bases. The CDR3 totals 16 residues. Trimming cost V 6 bases and J 6 bases; bases outside gene matches: 8. Germline values: CDR1 MNHEY, CDR2 SMNVEV (reference sequence). CDR3 sequence: CASRLTSGGAGNEQFF. For the CDR3, the DNA is TGTGCCAGCAGGCTTACTAGCGGGGGGGCGGGCAATGAGCAGTTCTTC.

Only one count was recorded for this clone. This chain joins TRBV3-1 (or the pseudogene TRBV3-2) and TRBJ2-7; 10 bases agree with TRBD1. There are 13 residues in the CDR3. Trimming cost V 5 bases and J 6 bases; bases outside gene matches: 4. Per germline, CDR1 LGHDT and CDR2 YNNKEL (reference sequence). CDR3 residues: CASSDRGRAEQYF. The CDR3 DNA sequence: TGTGCCAGCAGCGACAGGGGGCGCGCCGAGCAGTACTTC.

The V gene is TRBV5-1, the J gene TRBJ1-2; maybe TRBD1 (5 bases). The CDR3 is 14 amino acids. The germline V gene has CDR1 SGHRS and CDR2 YFSETQ. The V end lost 0 bases, the J end lost 6 bases, and 12 bases lay between the germline ends. CDR3 sequence (DNA): TGCGCCAGCAGCTTGGGGGGCGAGGTAGATGGCTACACCTTC. This codes for CASSLGGEVDGYTF. Complete variable domain (other parts from reference TRBV5-1 and TRBJ1-2): KAGVTQTPRYLIKTRGQQVTLSCSPISGHRSVSWYQQTPGQGLQFLFEYFSETQRNKGNFPGRFSGRQFSNSRSEMNVSTLELGDSALYLCASSLGGEVDGYTFGSGTRLTVV.

This chain links TRBV27 with TRBJ2-3; D possibly corresponds to TRBD1 (6 bases). The V end was cut by 1 base, the J end by 2 bases, with 7 bases between. Germline values: CDR1 MNHEY, CDR2 SMNVEV (reference sequence). This CDR3 region has 14 residues. In DNA form, the CDR3 reads TGTGCCAGCAGTTTATGGGGGCCCACAGATACGCAGTATTTT. This sequence encodes CASSLWGPTDTQYF.

CDR3: CASMMGPSSYNEQFF. The CDR3 DNA is TGTGCCAGTATGATGGGCCCGAGCTCCTACAATGAGCAGTTCTTC. The gene calls are TRBV19 and TRBJ2-1, with D unresolved. Looked up from germline, CDR1 is LNHDA and CDR2 is SQIVND (reference sequence). This CDR3 is built from 15 residues. V was pared by 7 bases and J by 0 bases, with 13 bases between.

The gene calls are TRBV7-6 and TRBJ1-2, with a tentative D call TRBD1 (6 bases). The CDR3 totals 15 residues. The V gene lost 8 bases and the J gene lost 3 bases, with 19 bases spanning the gap. Germline loops: CDR1 SGHVS, CDR2 FNYEAQ. CDR3: CASDVWGGLDYGYTF. The CDR3 nucleotides are TGTGCCAGCGATGTTTGGGGGGGGCTCGACTATGGCTACACCTTC. Complete variable domain (other parts from reference TRBV7-6 and TRBJ1-2): GAGVSQSPRYKVTKRGQDVALRCDPISGHVSLYWYRQALGQGPEFLTYFNYEAQQDKSGLPNDRFSAERPEGSISTLTIQRTEQRDSAMYRCASDVWGGLDYGYTFGSGTRLTVV.

The chain is built from TRBV19 and TRBJ1-5; D uncertain. Germline assignment: CDR1 LNHDA and CDR2 SQIVND (reference sequence). The CDR3 consists of 13 residues. V lost 7 bases and J 4 bases, leaving 11 bases between the germline ends. CDR3 residues: CASNWEVNQPQHF. The CDR3 DNA reads as TGTGCCAGTAATTGGGAGGTAAATCAGCCCCAGCATTTT.